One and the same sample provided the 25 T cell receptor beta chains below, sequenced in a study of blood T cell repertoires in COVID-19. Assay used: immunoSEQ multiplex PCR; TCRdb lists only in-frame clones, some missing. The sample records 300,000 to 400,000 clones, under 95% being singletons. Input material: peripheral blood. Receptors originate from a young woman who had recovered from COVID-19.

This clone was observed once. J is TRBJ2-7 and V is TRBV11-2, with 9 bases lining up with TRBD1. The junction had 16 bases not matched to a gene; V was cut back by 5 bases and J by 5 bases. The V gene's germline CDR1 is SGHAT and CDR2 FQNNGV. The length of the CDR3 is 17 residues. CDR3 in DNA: TGTGCCAGCAGCCGAGGACAGGGGAGATGGAAGAGGGACGAGCAGTACGTC. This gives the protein CASSRGQGRWKRDEQYV.

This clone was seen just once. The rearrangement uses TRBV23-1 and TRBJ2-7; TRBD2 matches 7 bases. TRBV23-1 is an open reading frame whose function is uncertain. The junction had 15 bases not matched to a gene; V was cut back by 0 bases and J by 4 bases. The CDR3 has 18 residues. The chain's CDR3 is CASSQSGRLAVILYEQYV. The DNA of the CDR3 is TGCGCCAGCAGTCAATCGGGCAGGCTAGCGGTAATACTTTACGAGCAGTACGTC.

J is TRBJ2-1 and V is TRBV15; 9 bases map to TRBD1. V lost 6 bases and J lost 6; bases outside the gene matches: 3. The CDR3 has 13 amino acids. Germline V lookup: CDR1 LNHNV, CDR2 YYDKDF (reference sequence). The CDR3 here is CATSRDRVNEQFF. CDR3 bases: TGTGCCACCAGTCGGGACAGGGTCAATGAGCAGTTCTTC.

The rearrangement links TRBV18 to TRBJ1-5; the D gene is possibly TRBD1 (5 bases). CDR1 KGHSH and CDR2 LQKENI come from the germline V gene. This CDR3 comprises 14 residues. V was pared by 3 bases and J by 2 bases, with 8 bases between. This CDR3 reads CASSPQGGNQPQHF. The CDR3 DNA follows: TGTGCCAGCTCACCCCAAGGGGGCAATCAGCCCCAGCATTTT.

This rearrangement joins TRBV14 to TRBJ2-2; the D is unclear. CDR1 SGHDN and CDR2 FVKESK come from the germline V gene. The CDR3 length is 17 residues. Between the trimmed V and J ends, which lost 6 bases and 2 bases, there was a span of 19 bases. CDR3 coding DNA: TGTGCCAGCAGGCGAACGAGGAACCCAAGAAACACCGGGGAGCTGTTTTTT. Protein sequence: CASRRTRNPRNTGELFF.

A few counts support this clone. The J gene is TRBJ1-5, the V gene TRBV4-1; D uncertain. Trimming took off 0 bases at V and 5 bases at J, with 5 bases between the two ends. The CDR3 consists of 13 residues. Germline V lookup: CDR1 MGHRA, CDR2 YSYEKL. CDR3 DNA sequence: TGCGCCAGCAGCCAAGATTCCTATCAGCCCCAGCATTTT. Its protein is CASSQDSYQPQHF.

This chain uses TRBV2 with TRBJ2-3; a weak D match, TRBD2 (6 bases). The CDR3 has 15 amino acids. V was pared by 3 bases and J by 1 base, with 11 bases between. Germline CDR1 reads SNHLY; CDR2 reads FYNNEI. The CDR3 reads CASSDLGGRTDTQYF. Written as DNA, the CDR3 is TGTGCCAGCAGTGATCTCGGGGGACGCACAGATACGCAGTATTTT.

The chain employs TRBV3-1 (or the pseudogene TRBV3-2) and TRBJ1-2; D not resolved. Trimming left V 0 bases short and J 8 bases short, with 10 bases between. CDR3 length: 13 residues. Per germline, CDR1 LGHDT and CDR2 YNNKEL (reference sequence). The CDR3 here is CASSQDDGLGYTF. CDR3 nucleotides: TGTGCCAGCAGCCAAGATGACGGGTTAGGCTACACCTTC.

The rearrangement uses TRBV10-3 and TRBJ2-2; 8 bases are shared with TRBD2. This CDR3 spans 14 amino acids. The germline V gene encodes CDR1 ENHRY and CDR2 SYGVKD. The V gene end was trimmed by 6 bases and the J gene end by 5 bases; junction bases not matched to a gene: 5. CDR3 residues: CAISPGLDTGELFF. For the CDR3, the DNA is TGTGCCATCAGCCCGGGACTAGATACCGGGGAGCTGTTTTTT.

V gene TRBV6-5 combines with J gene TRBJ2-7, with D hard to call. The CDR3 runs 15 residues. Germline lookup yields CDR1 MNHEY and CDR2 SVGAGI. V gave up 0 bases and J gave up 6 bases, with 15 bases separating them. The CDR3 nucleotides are TGTGCCAGCAGTTACTCTTCCTGGGCGTCTGGCGAGCAGTACGTC. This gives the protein CASSYSSWASGEQYV.

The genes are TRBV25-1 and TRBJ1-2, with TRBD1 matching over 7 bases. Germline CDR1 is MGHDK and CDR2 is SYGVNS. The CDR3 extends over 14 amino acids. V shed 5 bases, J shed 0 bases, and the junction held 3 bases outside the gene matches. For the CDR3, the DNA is TGTGCCAGCAGTCCAGACAGGGCTAACTATGGCTACACCTTC. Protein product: CASSPDRANYGYTF.

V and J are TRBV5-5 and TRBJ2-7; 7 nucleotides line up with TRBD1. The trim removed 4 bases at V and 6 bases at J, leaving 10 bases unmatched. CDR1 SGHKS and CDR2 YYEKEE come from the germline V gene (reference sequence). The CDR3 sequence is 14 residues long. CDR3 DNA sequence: TGTGCCAGCAGCGCGGATAACAGGGGTAGCGAGCAGTACGTC. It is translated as CASSADNRGSEQYV.

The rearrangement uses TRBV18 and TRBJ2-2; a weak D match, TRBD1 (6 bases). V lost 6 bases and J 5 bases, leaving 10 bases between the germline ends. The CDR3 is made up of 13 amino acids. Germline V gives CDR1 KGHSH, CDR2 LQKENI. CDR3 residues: CASSPTGTGELFF. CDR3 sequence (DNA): TGTGCCAGCTCGCCTACAGGGACCGGGGAGCTGTTTTTT.

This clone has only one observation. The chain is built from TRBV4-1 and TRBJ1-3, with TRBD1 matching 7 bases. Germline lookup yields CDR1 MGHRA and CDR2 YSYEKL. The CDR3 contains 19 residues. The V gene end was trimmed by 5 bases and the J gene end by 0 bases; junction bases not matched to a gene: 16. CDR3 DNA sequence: TGCGCCAGCAGCACCCGGGACAGCACCCTAATCCACTCTGGAAACACCATATATTTT. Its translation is CASSTRDSTLIHSGNTIYF.

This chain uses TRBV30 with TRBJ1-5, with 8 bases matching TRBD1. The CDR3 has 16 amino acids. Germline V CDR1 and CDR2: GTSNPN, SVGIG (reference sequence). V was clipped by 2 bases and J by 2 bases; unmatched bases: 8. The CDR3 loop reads CAWSMAGGVGNQPQHF. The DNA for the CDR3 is TGTGCCTGGAGTATGGCAGGGGGCGTGGGCAATCAGCCCCAGCATTTT.

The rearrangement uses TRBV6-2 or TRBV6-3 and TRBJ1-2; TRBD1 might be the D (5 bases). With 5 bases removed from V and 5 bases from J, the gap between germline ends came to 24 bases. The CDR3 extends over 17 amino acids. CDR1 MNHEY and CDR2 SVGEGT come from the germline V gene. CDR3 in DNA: TGTGCCAGCAGTGTACCCGGAGACAGTACTAACCAATATGGCTACACCTTC. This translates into CASSVPGDSTNQYGYTF.

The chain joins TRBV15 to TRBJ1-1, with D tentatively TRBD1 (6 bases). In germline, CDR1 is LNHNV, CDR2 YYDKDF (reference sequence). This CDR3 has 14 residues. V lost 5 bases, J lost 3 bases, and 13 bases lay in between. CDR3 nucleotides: TGTGCCACCAGCGGACGGGAGGGGGACACTGAAGCTTTCTTT. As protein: CATSGREGDTEAFF.

The CDR3 sequence: CASSLRAGGSGELFF. The CDR3 DNA follows: TGTGCCAGCAGCTTGAGGGCGGGTGGCTCCGGGGAGCTGTTTTTT. This chain joins TRBV11-2 and TRBJ2-2; perhaps TRBD2 as D (5 bases). The CDR3 is 15 amino acids. V was clipped by 3 bases and J by 6 bases, with 14 bases between them. Germline V gene sequence: CDR1 SGHAT, CDR2 FQNNGV.

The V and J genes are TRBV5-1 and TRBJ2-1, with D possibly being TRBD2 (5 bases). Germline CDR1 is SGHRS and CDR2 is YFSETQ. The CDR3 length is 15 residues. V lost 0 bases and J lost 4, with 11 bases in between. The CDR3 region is CASSLDGMGYNEQFF. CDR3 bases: TGCGCCAGCAGCTTGGACGGGATGGGTTACAATGAGCAGTTCTTC.

CDR3 protein: CASSPFSAYNEQFF. In DNA form, the CDR3 reads TGTGCCAGCAGCCCTTTTAGCGCCTACAATGAGCAGTTCTTC. The chain uses TRBV11-3 and TRBJ2-1, with D maybe TRBD2 (5 bases). V was clipped by 5 bases and J by 2 bases, with 10 bases between them. This CDR3 spans 14 amino acids. Germline CDR1 is SGHNT and CDR2 is YENEEA. Combining the CDR3 with reference TRBV11-3 and TRBJ2-1 gives the whole variable domain EAGVVQSPRYKIIEKKQPVAFWCNPISGHNTLYWYLQNLGQGPELLIRYENEEAVDDSQLPKDRFSAERLKGVDSTLKIQPAELGDSAVYLCASSPFSAYNEQFFGPGTRLTVL.

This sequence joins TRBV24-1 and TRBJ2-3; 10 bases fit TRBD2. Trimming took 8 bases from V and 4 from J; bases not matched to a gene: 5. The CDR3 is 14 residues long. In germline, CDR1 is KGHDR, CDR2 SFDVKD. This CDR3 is CATNSGRAADTQYF. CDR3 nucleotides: TGTGCCACCAACAGCGGGAGGGCTGCAGATACGCAGTATTTT.

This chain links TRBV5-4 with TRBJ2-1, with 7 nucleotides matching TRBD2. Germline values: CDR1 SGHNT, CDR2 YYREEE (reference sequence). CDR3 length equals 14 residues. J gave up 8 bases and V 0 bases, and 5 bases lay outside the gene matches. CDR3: CASSLGLAVDEQFF. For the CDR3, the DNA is TGTGCCAGCAGCTTGGGACTAGCTGTCGATGAGCAGTTCTTC.

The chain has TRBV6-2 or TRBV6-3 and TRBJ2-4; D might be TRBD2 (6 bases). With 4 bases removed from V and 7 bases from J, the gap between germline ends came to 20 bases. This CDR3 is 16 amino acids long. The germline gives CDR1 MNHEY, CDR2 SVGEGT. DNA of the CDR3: TGTGCCAGCAGTTCAGGGCAGGCCGTTGGGGGGAACATTCAGTACTTC. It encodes CASSSGQAVGGNIQYF.

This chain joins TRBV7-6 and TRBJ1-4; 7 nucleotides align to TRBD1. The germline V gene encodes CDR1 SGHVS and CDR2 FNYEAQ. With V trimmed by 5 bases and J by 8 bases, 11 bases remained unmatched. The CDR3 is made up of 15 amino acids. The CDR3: CASSTATGINEKLFF. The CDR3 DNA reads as TGTGCCAGCAGCACCGCGACAGGGATTAACGAAAAACTGTTTTTT.

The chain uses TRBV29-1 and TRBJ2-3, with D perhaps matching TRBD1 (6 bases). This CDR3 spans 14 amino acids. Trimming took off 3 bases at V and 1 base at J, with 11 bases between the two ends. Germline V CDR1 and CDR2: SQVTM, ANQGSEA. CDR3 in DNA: TGCAGCGTTGAGGGGGCGGAAGGCACAGATACGCAGTATTTT. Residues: CSVEGAEGTDTQYF.